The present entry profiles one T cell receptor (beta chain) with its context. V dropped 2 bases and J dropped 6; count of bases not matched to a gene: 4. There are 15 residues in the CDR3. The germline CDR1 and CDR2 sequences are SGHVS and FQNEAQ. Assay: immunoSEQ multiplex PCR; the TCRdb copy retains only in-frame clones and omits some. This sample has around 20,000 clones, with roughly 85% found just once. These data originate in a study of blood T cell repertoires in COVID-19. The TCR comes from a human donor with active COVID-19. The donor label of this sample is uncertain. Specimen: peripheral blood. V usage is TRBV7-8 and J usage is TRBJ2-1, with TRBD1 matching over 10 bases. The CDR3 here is CASSLLTGGFNEQFF. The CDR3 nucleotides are TGTGCCAGCAGCTTACTGACAGGGGGCTTCAATGAGCAGTTCTTC.